The 3 T cell receptor beta chains given below trace back to one sample, sequenced in a study of memory CD4+ T cells and cytomegalovirus serostatus. Single viable CD3+CD4+CD8-CD45RO+ cells were sorted as the memory CD4+ T cells. Produced via immunoSEQ multiplex PCR; TCRdb's table is partial and in-frame only. The data show around 76,000 clones, 75% to 85% seen once. Sequences were obtained from memory CD4+ T cells from blood. Receptors originate from an adult in good health and CMV-seropositive.

For the CDR3, the DNA is TGTGCCAGCCCGCCGAGGGGCGACTCATTACGTGGCTACACCTTC. It is translated as CASPPRGDSLRGYTF. The chain couples TRBV7-9 to TRBJ1-2, with D possibly matching TRBD1 (5 bases). The CDR3 is made up of 15 amino acids. Per the germline V gene, CDR1 is SEHNR and CDR2 is FQNEAQ (reference sequence). Trimming pared 8 bases from V and 7 bases from J, leaving 23 bases between.

J is TRBJ2-4 and V is TRBV6-5, with TRBD2 identical over 9 bases. There are 15 residues in the CDR3. V gave up 5 bases and J gave up 3 bases; unmatched junction bases: 5. Germline assignment: CDR1 MNHEY and CDR2 SVGAGI. The CDR3 is CASSRAGGFKNIQYF. The CDR3 nucleotides read TGTGCCAGCAGTCGAGCGGGGGGCTTCAAAAACATTCAGTACTTC.

The chain couples TRBV7-2 to TRBJ2-7; D might be TRBD1 (6 bases). V lost 6 bases, J lost 4 bases, and 10 bases lay in between. In germline, CDR1 is SGHTA, CDR2 FQGNSA. This CDR3 contains 12 residues. The CDR3 sequence is CASSQTGYEQYF. CDR3 bases: TGTGCCAGCAGTCAAACAGGGTACGAGCAGTACTTC.